This T cell receptor (beta chain) was sequenced during a study of Ad26.COV2.S vaccination and SARS-CoV-2 variants. Study information: Each vaccinee took Ad26.COV2.S intramuscularly, once or twice 56 days apart.

Profiled with immunoSEQ multiplex PCR; TCRdb holds only in-frame clones, not every one. The sample shows hundreds of thousands of clones, around 90% of them seen only once. The V gene lost 4 bases and the J gene lost 6 bases, with 16 bases spanning the gap. The CDR3 covers 15 residues. CDR1 is LGHDT and CDR2 is YNNKEL in the germline V gene (reference sequence). Study-wide findings and caveats: Once vaccination had occurred, spike-specific CD8+ and CD4+ T cell responses reportedly showed substantial breadth. Total T cell responses may have been underestimated by the TCR breadth and depth analyses.

Notes on this clone: Its target is not known.

This sample's treatment: roughly 18 received Ad26.COV2.S at low or high dose, single or two shots; about 5 received placebo; per-sample allocation not given. Day 63 after the first vaccine or placebo injection was the time point for sampling. Vaccine was an Ad26 vector expressing Wuhan-strain SARS-CoV-2 spike. The chain joins TRBV3-1 (or the pseudogene TRBV3-2) to TRBJ2-1, with D possibly being TRBD2 (6 bases). The sequence was collected from a person between 18 and 59 years old who received the Ad26.COV2.S COVID-19 vaccine or a placebo. The specimen comprised peripheral blood, sampled in a trial of Ad26.COV2.S vaccine versus placebo. The CDR3 spells CASSPRDFTTNEQFF. CDR3 sequence (DNA): TGTGCCAGCAGCCCCCGGGACTTTACTACCAATGAGCAGTTCTTC.